The 26 T cell receptor beta chains in this list originate from one sample, sequenced in a study of blood T cells in healthy people across ages. A sample-barcoded 5' primer and a J-beta primer mix were used in a second PCR of roughly 6 to 12 cycles. TCRdb re-called the 5' RACE reads through MiXCR, storing one row per CDR3 protein. The profile shows 630,000 or so distinct CDR3 sequences, less than 40% of them singletons. Input material: blood. All receptors come from a woman of 80 years or more in good health.

This clonotype was detected many times. The V and J genes are TRBV21-1 and TRBJ2-3. TRBV21-1 is a pseudogene locus. The CDR3 loop spans 12 amino acids. The CDR3 DNA reads TGTGCCAGCAGCAAAAATCCCGATACGCAGTATTTT. It specifies CASSKNPDTQYF.

This clonotype was detected ten times or more. This chain uses TRBV4-2 with TRBJ2-3, with TRBD2 identical over 12 bases. This CDR3 is 18 amino acids long. Germline V gene data show CDR1 as LGHNA and CDR2 as YNFKEQ. Losses at the gene ends were 0 bases for V and 5 bases for J; bases not matched to a gene: 9. DNA for the CDR3: TGTGCCAGCAGCCAAGATGTGTCTAGCGGGGGGGTAAGAGATACGCAGTATTTT. It translates to CASSQDVSSGGVRDTQYF.

This clonotype has more than one count but fewer than ten. A much larger clone lies a single base off, so this may be a read error. This sequence joins TRBV20-1 and TRBJ2-3, with TRBD1 as a possible D gene (5 bases). This CDR3 region has 12 residues. Germline V gives CDR1 DFQATT, CDR2 SNEGSKA (reference sequence). V was cut by 6 bases and J by 11 bases, with 18 bases left in between. The CDR3 spells CSADGRRQGQYF. DNA for the CDR3: TGCAGTGCCGACGGTCGGCGCCAGGGGCAGTATTTT.

The gene calls are TRBV20-1 and TRBJ2-1; 8 bases agree with TRBD2. This CDR3 has 14 residues. V was pared by 1 base and J by 4 bases, with 3 bases of the junction left unmatched. Germline CDR1 is DFQATT and CDR2 is SNEGSKA (reference sequence). In DNA form, the CDR3 reads TGCAGTGCTAGAGCGGGACTAGATTACAATGAGCAGTTCTTC. Its translation: CSARAGLDYNEQFF.

This clonotype has a count of ten or more. The rearrangement joins TRBV9 to TRBJ1-5, with TRBD1 as a possible D gene (5 bases). Trimming cost V 4 bases and J 0 bases, with 8 bases left between them. This CDR3 is built from 14 residues. CDR1 and CDR2 from the germline V gene are SGDLS and YYNGEE. The CDR3 region has the DNA TGTGCCAGCAGCCCCGGGGCTAGCAATCAGCCCCAGCATTTT. Translated: CASSPGASNQPQHF.

This clonotype was observed many times. The chain employs TRBV5-1 and TRBJ2-7; D is ambiguous. The CDR3 sequence is 15 residues long. Trimming pared 3 bases from V and 0 bases from J, leaving 13 bases between. Germline V lookup: CDR1 SGHRS, CDR2 YFSETQ. CDR3 sequence (DNA): TGCGCCAGCAGCTCGGTTGGCCAGAGCTCCTACGAGCAGTACTTC. It is translated as CASSSVGQSSYEQYF.

This clonotype was detected many times. V and J are TRBV7-2 and TRBJ2-5; TRBD2 is a possible D gene (7 bases). Germline CDR1 SGHTA, CDR2 FQGNSA. Trimming pared 4 bases from V and 5 bases from J, leaving 17 bases between. The CDR3 sequence is 15 residues long. This CDR3 is CASSSGEGRWETQYF. CDR3 in DNA: TGTGCCAGCAGCTCAGGGGAGGGGCGTTGGGAGACCCAGTACTTC.

A few counts support this clonotype. The CDR3 reads CASSQVTGQFSYEQYF. In DNA form, the CDR3 reads TGTGCCAGCAGCCAAGTGACAGGGCAATTCTCCTACGAGCAGTACTTC. This sequence joins TRBV3-1 and TRBJ2-7, with 7 bases identical to TRBD1. Germline-derived CDR1 and CDR2 are LGHDT and YNNKEL (reference sequence). The CDR3 spans 16 residues. The V gene end was trimmed by 1 base and the J gene end by 0 bases; junction bases not matched to a gene: 6.

Comments on this clonotype: A much larger clone is a single base away; this may be a read error. The chain is built from TRBV27 and TRBJ2-1, with 10 bases fitting TRBD1. The junction had 12 bases not matched to a gene; V was cut back by 4 bases and J by 12 bases. The CDR3 covers 15 residues. Germline V gives CDR1 MNHEY, CDR2 SMNVEV (reference sequence). This chain's CDR3 is CASSSTGTGDSRQFF. As DNA, the CDR3 is TGTGCCAGCAGTTCCACCGGGACAGGGGATTCGCGGCAGTTCTTC.

This clonotype was detected many times. V and J are TRBV20-1 and TRBJ1-6; 12 positions agree with TRBD1. Trimming took 3 bases from V and 10 from J; bases not matched to a gene: 13. The CDR3 sequence is 17 residues long. Germline V gives CDR1 DFQATT, CDR2 SNEGSKA (reference sequence). The CDR3 region has the DNA TGCAGTGCTAGGCGGTCGCCGGGACAGGGGGCTGGATCACCCCTCCACTTT. Its protein is CSARRSPGQGAGSPLHF.

To note about this clonotype: The germline gene is not matched at one end of the junction; a read error may be the cause. V usage is TRBV20-1 and J usage is TRBJ1-6; D not resolved. Looked up from germline, CDR1 is DFQATT and CDR2 is SNEGSKA (reference sequence). The CDR3 covers 15 residues. The chain's CDR3 is CSARPPGTSNSPPHF. The DNA of the CDR3 is TGCAGTGCTAGACCCCCGGGAACTAGTAATTCACCCCCCCACTTT.

This clonotype occurred many times. The chain uses TRBV7-2 and TRBJ2-3, with D perhaps TRBD1 (6 bases). In germline, CDR1 is SGHTA, CDR2 FQGNSA. The CDR3 sequence is 14 residues long. V lost 6 bases and J 1 base, leaving 11 bases between the germline ends. The CDR3 region is CASRTQGGTDTQYF. The CDR3 bases are TGTGCCAGCAGAACACAGGGTGGCACAGATACGCAGTATTTT.

The V and J genes are TRBV7-9 and TRBJ2-2, with 8 bases lining up with TRBD1. The CDR3 is 16 residues long. V lost 7 bases, J lost 2 bases, and 9 bases stayed unmatched. CDR1 is SEHNR and CDR2 is FQNEAQ in the germline V gene (reference sequence). This CDR3 is CASTPDRASNTGELFF. DNA for the CDR3: TGTGCCAGCACCCCGGACAGGGCGTCCAACACCGGGGAGCTGTTTTTT.

This clonotype has at least ten counts. The genes are TRBV6-1 and TRBJ1-6, with 7 bases fitting TRBD1. The CDR3 consists of 14 residues. V lost 5 bases to trimming and J lost 7 bases; unmatched junction nucleotides: 5. Germline V gene lookup returns CDR1 MNHNS and CDR2 SASEGT. CDR3 loop: CASSQNRGNSPLHF. The CDR3 region has the DNA TGTGCCAGCAGTCAGAACAGGGGAAATTCACCCCTCCACTTT.

A few counts support this clonotype. This rearrangement joins TRBV12-3 or TRBV12-4 to TRBJ1-1, with no clear D. The V end was cut by 3 bases, the J end by 5 bases, with 10 bases between. The CDR3 consists of 13 residues. The CDR3 protein is CASSFFGETEAFF. CDR3 sequence (DNA): TGTGCCAGCAGTTTTTTCGGGGAGACTGAAGCTTTCTTT.

The chain joins TRBV12-3 or TRBV12-4 to TRBJ1-3; D gene unclear. The CDR3 loop spans 13 amino acids. V lost 5 bases and J lost 4, with 9 bases in between. CDR3 region: CASSLGAGNTIYF. The CDR3 bases are TGTGCCAGCAGTCTAGGAGCGGGAAACACCATATATTTT.

The chain couples TRBV19 to TRBJ2-1, with 7 nucleotides matching TRBD2. V shed 2 bases and J 15 bases; nucleotides not matched to a gene: 16. Germline CDR1 LNHDA, CDR2 SQIVND (reference sequence). CDR3 size: 15 residues. The CDR3 bases are TGTGCCAGTAGTATAAACGTCTGGTCTAGCGGATCTGGGTTCTTC. Its protein is CASSINVWSSGSGFF.

This clonotype was observed at least ten times. This chain links TRBV4-1 with TRBJ2-3, with D hard to call. Trimming removed 2 bases from V and 4 bases from J, with 13 bases in between. Germline CDR1 reads MGHRA; CDR2 reads YSYEKL. The CDR3 sequence is 15 residues long. CDR3 sequence reads: CASSQRPWNADTQYF. In nucleotides, the CDR3 is TGCGCCAGCAGCCAACGCCCTTGGAACGCAGATACGCAGTATTTT.

This clonotype occurred once. A clone one base away is much larger, so this may be a read error. The rearrangement joins TRBV3-1 to TRBJ1-5, with D hard to call. Germline V gene sequence: CDR1 LGHDT, CDR2 YNNKEL (reference sequence). The CDR3 covers 15 residues. This CDR3 reads CASSQGLGSNQLQHF. DNA for the CDR3: TGTGCCAGCAGCCAGGGATTGGGAAGCAATCAGCTCCAGCATTTT. Full variable domain (outside the CDR3, taken from reference TRBV3-1 and TRBJ1-5): DTAVSQTPKYLVTQMGNDKSIKCEQNLGHDTMYWYKQDSKKFLKIMFSYNNKELIINETVPNRFSPKSPDKAHLNLHINSLELGDSAVYFCASSQGLGSNQLQHFGDGTRLSIL.

This clonotype was seen more than once but under ten times. The chain carries TRBV7-9 and TRBJ2-2; D is undetermined. Trimming cost V 6 bases and J 1 base, with 9 bases left between them. The CDR3 loop spans 14 amino acids. In germline, CDR1 is SEHNR, CDR2 FQNEAQ (reference sequence). In DNA, the CDR3 is TGTGCCAGCAGTCAACAGCAGAACACCGGGGAGCTGTTTTTT. It specifies CASSQQQNTGELFF.

The chain recombines TRBV7-2 with TRBJ1-1; D call uncertain. The CDR3 consists of 14 residues. Looked up from germline, CDR1 is SGHTA and CDR2 is FQGNSA. V was pared by 1 base and J by 11 bases, with 17 bases between. CDR3 in amino acids: CASSLDQAILGAFF. The CDR3 DNA reads TGTGCCAGCAGCTTAGACCAGGCGATTCTTGGGGCTTTCTTT.

Note on this clonotype: A clone one base away is much larger, so this may be a read error. The chain combines TRBV7-2 with TRBJ1-6, with D perhaps matching TRBD1 (6 bases). CDR1 is SGHTA, CDR2 FQGNSA, per germline. This CDR3 has 15 amino acids. The CDR3 region has the DNA TGTGCCGGCAGCCAGGGGACCCGGGGGATTTCACCCCTCCACTTT. It codes for CAGSQGTRGISPLHF.

This clonotype was seen ten or more times. This chain links TRBV11-1 with TRBJ2-1; 10 bases map to TRBD2. Trimming cost V 5 bases and J 0 bases; bases outside gene matches: 4. This CDR3 comprises 16 residues. The germline V gene encodes CDR1 SGHAT and CDR2 FQDESV (reference sequence). Here the CDR3 DNA reads TGTGCCAGCAGCCCACTAGCGGGGAGCTCCTACAATGAGCAGTTCTTC. Translation: CASSPLAGSSYNEQFF.

This clonotype was detected ten times or more. The chain employs TRBV7-9 and TRBJ2-7; D is undetermined. Germline CDR1 SEHNR, CDR2 FQNEAQ (reference sequence). Trimming removed 3 bases at V and 2 bases at J, with 14 bases between. CDR3 length: 15 residues. The CDR3 loop reads CASSFGPGGAYEQYF. CDR3 bases: TGTGCCAGCAGCTTTGGCCCAGGTGGGGCCTACGAGCAGTACTTC. Looking up the rest from reference TRBV7-9 and TRBJ2-7 gives the full variable domain: DTGVSQNPRHKITKRGQNVTFRCDPISEHNRLYWYRQTLGQGPEFLTYFQNEAQLEKSRLLSDRFSAERPKGSFSTLEIQRTEQGDSAMYLCASSFGPGGAYEQYFGPGTRLTVT.

CDR3 DNA sequence: TGCGCCAGCAGCCAAGAAACGGGAGCAACTAATGAAAAACTGTTTTTT. Translated: CASSQETGATNEKLFF. The rearrangement links TRBV4-3 to TRBJ1-4; D gene unclear. Germline assignment: CDR1 LGHNA and CDR2 YSLEER. Trimming cost V 0 bases and J 0 bases, with 8 bases left between them. This CDR3 contains 16 residues.

Of note for this clonotype: Just one base apart from a much larger clone, this may be a read error. V is TRBV11-2 and J is TRBJ1-1; D remains ambiguous. This CDR3 has 13 residues. The germline CDR1 and CDR2 sequences are SGHAT and FQNNGV. CDR3 coding DNA: TGTGCCAGCAGCTTAGGCGGGTTCGGTGAAGTTTTCTTT. Encoded protein: CASSLGGFGEVFF.